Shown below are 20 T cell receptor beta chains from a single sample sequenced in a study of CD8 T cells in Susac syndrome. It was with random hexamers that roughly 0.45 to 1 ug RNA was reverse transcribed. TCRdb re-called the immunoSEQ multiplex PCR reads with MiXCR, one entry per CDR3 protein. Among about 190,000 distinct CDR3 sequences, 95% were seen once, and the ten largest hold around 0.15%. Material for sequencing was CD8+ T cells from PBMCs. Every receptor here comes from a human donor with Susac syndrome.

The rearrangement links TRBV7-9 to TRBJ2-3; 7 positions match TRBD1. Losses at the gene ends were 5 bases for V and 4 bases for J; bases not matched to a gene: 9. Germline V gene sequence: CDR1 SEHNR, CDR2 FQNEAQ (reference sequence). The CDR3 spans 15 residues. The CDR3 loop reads CASSPLDRAPDTQYF. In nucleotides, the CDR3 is TGTGCCAGCAGCCCGCTCGACAGGGCCCCAGATACGCAGTATTTT.

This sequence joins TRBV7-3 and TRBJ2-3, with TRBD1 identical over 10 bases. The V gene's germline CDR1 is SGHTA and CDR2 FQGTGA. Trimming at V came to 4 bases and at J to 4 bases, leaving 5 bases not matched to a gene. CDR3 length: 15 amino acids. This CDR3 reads CASSSTGTGADTQYF. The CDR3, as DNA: TGTGCCAGCAGCTCCACCGGGACAGGGGCAGATACGCAGTATTTT.

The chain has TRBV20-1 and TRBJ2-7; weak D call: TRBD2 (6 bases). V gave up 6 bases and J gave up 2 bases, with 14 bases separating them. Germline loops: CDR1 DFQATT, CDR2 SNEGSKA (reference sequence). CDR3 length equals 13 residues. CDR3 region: CSAPGTPPYEQYF. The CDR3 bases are TGCAGTGCCCCCGGGACTCCCCCCTACGAGCAGTACTTC.

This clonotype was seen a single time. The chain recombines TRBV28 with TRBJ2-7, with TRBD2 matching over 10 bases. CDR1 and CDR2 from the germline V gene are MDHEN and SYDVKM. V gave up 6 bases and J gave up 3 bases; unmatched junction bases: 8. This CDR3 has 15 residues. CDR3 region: CASRGLAGVYYEQYF. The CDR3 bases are TGTGCCAGCAGGGGGCTAGCGGGAGTGTACTACGAGCAGTACTTC.

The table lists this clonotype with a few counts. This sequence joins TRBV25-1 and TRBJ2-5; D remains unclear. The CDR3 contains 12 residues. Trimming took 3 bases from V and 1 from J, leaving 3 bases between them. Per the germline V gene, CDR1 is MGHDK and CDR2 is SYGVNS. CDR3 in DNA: TGTGCCAGCAGTGATTCCCAAGAGACCCAGTACTTC. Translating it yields CASSDSQETQYF.

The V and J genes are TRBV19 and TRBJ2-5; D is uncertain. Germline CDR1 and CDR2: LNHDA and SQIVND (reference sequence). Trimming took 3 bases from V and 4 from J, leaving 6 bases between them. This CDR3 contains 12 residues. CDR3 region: CASSIAGETQYF. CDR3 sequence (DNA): TGTGCCAGTAGTATTGCCGGAGAGACCCAGTACTTC.

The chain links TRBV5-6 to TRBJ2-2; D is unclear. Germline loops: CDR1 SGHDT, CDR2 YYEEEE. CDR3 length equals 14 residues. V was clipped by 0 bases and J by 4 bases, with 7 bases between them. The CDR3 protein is CASSLDSTTGELFF. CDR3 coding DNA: TGTGCCAGCAGCTTGGACAGTACCACCGGGGAGCTGTTTTTT.

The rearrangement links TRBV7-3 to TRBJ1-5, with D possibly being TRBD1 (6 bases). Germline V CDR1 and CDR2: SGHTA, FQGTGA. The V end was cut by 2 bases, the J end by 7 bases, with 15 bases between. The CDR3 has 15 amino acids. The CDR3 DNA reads TGTGCCAGCAGCTTATGTGTACAGGGTGGGCAGCCCCAGCATTTT. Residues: CASSLCVQGGQPQHF. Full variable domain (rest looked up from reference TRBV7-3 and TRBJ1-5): GAGVSQTPSNKVTEKGKYVELRCDPISGHTALYWYRQSLGQGPEFLIYFQGTGAADDSGLPNDRFFAVRPEGSVSTLKIQRTERGDSAVYLCASSLCVQGGQPQHFGDGTRLSIL.

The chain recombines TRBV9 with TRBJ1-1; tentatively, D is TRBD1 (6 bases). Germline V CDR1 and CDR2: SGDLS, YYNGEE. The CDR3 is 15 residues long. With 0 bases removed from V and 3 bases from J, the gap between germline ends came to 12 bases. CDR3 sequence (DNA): TGTGCCAGCAGCGTAGGGACAGTCGGACACACTGAAGCTTTCTTT. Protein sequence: CASSVGTVGHTEAFF.

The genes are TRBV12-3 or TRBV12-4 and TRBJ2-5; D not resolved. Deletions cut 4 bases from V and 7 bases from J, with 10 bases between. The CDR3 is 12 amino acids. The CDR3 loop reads CASSSGVGTQYF. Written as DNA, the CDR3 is TGTGCCAGCAGTTCCGGAGTGGGGACCCAGTACTTC.

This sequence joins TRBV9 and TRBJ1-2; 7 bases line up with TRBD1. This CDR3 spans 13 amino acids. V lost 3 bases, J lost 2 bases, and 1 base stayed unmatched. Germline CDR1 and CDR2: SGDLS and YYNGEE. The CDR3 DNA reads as TGTGCCAGCAGCGAGACAGGGAACTATGGCTACACCTTC. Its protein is CASSETGNYGYTF.

The CDR3 protein is CASSLKGYYEQYF. The CDR3 coding sequence is TGTGCCAGCAGCTTAAAGGGGTACTACGAGCAGTACTTC. The chain employs TRBV13 and TRBJ2-7, with TRBD1 as a possible D gene (5 bases). The V gene's germline CDR1 is PRHDT and CDR2 FYEKMQ (reference sequence). The CDR3 is 13 amino acids. With 2 bases removed from V and 3 bases from J, the gap between germline ends came to 8 bases.

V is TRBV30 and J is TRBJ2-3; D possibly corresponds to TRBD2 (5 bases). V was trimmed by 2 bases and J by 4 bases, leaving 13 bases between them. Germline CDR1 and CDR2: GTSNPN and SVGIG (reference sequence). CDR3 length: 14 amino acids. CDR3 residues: CAWSNPPGADTQYF. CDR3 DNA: TGTGCCTGGAGTAACCCACCCGGGGCAGATACGCAGTATTTT.

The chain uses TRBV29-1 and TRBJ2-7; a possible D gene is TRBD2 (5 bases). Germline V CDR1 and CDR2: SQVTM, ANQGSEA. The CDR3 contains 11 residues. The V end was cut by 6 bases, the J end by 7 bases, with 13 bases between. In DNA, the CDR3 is TGCAGCGTGTGGACCGAGCGGGAGCAGTACTTC. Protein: CSVWTEREQYF.

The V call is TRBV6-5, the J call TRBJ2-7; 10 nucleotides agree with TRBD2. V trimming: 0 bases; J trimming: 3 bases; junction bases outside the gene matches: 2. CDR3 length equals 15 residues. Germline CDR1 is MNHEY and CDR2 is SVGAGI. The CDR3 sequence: CASSYSPSGSYEQYF. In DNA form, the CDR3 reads TGTGCCAGCAGTTACTCTCCTAGCGGGAGCTACGAGCAGTACTTC.

The CDR3 loop reads CASSLLTRRVTDTQYF. CDR3 DNA: TGTGCCAGCAGCTTACTGACTAGAAGGGTTACAGATACGCAGTATTTT. The chain joins TRBV7-3 to TRBJ2-3; D may be TRBD2 (6 bases). This CDR3 has 16 amino acids. Trimming stripped 2 bases from V and 3 bases from J, with 15 bases between. Germline V lookup: CDR1 SGHTA, CDR2 FQGTGA.

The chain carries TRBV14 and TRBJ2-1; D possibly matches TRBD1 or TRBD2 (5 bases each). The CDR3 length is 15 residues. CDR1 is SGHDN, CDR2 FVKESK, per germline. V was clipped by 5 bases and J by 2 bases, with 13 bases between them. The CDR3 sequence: CASSTGTQAYNEQFF. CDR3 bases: TGTGCCAGCAGCACCGGGACGCAGGCCTACAATGAGCAGTTCTTC.

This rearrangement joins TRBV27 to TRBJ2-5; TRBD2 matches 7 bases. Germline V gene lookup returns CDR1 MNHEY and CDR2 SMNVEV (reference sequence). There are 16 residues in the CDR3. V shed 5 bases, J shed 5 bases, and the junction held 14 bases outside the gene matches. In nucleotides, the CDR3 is TGTGCCAGCAGTGCCCAGGGCGGGGGTTTGGTGGAGACCCAGTACTTC. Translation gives CASSAQGGGLVETQYF.

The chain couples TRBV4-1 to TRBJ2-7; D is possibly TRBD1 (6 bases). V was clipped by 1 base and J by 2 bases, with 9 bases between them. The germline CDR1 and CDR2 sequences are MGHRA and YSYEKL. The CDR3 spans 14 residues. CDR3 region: CASSQGDITYEQYF. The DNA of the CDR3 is TGCGCCAGCAGCCAAGGGGACATTACCTACGAGCAGTACTTC.

Written as DNA, the CDR3 is TGCGCCAGCAGCCTCCACCAAGGGGGACAGGGTATCGATGAGCAGTTCTTC. Translation gives CASSLHQGGQGIDEQFF. This rearrangement joins TRBV4-1 to TRBJ2-1; TRBD1 agrees at 9 bases. This CDR3 region has 17 residues. Germline loops: CDR1 MGHRA, CDR2 YSYEKL. J gave up 8 bases and V 4 bases, and 15 bases lay outside the gene matches.